The source of this TCR beta chain is a study of identical twins. TCRdb reprocessed the 5' RACE reads via MiXCR and lists one record per CDR3 protein. The data contain roughly 240,000 distinct CDR3 sequences, approximately 7% of them singletons. This CDR3 is built from 15 residues. J lost 4 bases, V lost 9 bases, and 12 bases had no gene match. CDR1 and CDR2 (germline): MGHRA, YSYEKL. This clonotype was picked up many times. A further study also used this sample, focusing on yellow fever vaccine responses in identical twins.

Sequencing was done on a sample of memory (CD45RO+) T cells sorted from blood. The V call is TRBV4-1, the J call TRBJ2-1; TRBD1 agrees at 7 bases. This receptor was obtained from a young woman in good health. CDR3 sequence reads: CASSRDGTVYNEQFF. As DNA, the CDR3 is TGCGCCAGTAGCAGGGACGGGACAGTATACAATGAGCAGTTCTTC.